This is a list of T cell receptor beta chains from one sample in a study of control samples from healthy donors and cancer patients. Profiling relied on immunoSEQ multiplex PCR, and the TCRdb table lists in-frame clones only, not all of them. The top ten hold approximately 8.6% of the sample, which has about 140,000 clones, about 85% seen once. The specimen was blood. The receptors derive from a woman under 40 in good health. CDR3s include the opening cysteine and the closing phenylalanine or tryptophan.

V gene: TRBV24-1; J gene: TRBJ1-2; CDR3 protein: CATSDRGLHYGYTF
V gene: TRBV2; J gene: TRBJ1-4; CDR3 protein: CASSADREEKLFF
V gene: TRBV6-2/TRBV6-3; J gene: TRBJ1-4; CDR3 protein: CASSYSSRGQTTNEKLFF
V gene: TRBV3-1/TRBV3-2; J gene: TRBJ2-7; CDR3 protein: CASSQDTRGTGEQYF
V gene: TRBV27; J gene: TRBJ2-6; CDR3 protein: CASSAQWIAGANVLTF
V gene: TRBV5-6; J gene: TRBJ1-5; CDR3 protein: CASSFIGDSQPQHF
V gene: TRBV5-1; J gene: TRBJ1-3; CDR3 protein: CASTWTAMSSGNTIYF
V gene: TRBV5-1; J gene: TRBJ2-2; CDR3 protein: CASSLDKNRIEANTGELFF
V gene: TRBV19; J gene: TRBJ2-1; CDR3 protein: CASSDPGTGQYNEQFF
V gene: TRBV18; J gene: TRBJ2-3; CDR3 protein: CASSPPVADTQYF
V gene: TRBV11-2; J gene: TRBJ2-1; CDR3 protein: CASSFRVGDEQFF
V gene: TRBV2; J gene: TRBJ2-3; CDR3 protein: CASSAGLENTQYF
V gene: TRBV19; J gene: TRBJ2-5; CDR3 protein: CASSIPWDRDPQETQYF
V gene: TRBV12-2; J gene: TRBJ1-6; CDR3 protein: CASRSGQGWRPLHF
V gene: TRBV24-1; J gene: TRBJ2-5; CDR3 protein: CATRDRYQETQYF
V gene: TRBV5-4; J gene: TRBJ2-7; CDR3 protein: CASSFGGNEQYF
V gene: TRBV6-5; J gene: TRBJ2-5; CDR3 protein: CASRGGMGTQYF
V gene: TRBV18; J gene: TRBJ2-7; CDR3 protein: CASSDGSPPYEQYF